Below, 22 T cell receptor beta chains from the same sample are listed, as sequenced in a study of blood T cell repertoires in COVID-19. Method: immunoSEQ multiplex PCR; TCRdb's copy keeps in-frame clones and lacks some. The sample lists roughly 20,000 clones, 70% to 90% occurring once. Material for sequencing was peripheral blood. Source of these receptors: a human donor in a cohort sampled during active COVID-19.

The rearrangement links TRBV6-6 to TRBJ2-1, with 14 bases that match TRBD2. Trimming removed 6 bases from V and 6 bases from J; junction bases left unmatched: 4. Germline CDR1 reads MNHNY; CDR2 reads SVGAGI (reference sequence). The CDR3 has 15 amino acids. CDR3 sequence reads: CASRPGTSGSNEQFF. The CDR3 DNA follows: TGTGCCAGCAGGCCCGGGACTAGCGGGAGCAATGAGCAGTTCTTC.

The chain is built from TRBV2 and TRBJ2-1; D is ambiguous. CDR1 and CDR2 from the germline V gene are SNHLY and FYNNEI. The CDR3 consists of 15 residues. Trimming stripped 0 bases from V and 8 bases from J, with 14 bases between. CDR3: CASSEARIAVDEQFF. The CDR3 DNA reads TGTGCCAGCAGTGAAGCGCGGATAGCCGTGGATGAGCAGTTCTTC.

The chain employs TRBV28 and TRBJ1-5; no clear D. V shed 4 bases and J shed 4 bases, with 11 bases lying between them. This CDR3 region has 14 residues. The germline CDR1 and CDR2 sequences are MDHEN and SYDVKM. The CDR3 reads CASSSWASNQPQHF. The DNA of the CDR3 is TGTGCCAGCAGTTCCTGGGCATCAAATCAGCCCCAGCATTTT.

The CDR3 sequence: CASSSQGGYEQYF. In nucleotides, the CDR3 is TGTGCCAGCAGCTCACAGGGCGGGTACGAGCAGTACTTC. The chain joins TRBV7-3 to TRBJ2-7, with a possible D match to TRBD1 (6 bases). The CDR3 extends over 13 amino acids. V lost 4 bases to trimming and J lost 4 bases, with 11 bases between them. CDR1 SGHTA and CDR2 FQGTGA come from the germline V gene.

This chain uses TRBV28 with TRBJ2-2; 8 bases fit TRBD2. This CDR3 spans 19 amino acids. Germline V gene data show CDR1 as MDHEN and CDR2 as SYDVKM. V lost 5 bases and J lost 0; bases outside the gene matches: 14. The CDR3 here is CASSPGRAQRGPNTGELFF. The CDR3 nucleotides read TGTGCCAGCAGTCCGGGCCGGGCCCAGCGGGGGCCGAACACCGGGGAGCTGTTTTTT.

This clone showed up just a few times. CDR3 residues: CASGSGSYNEQFF. In DNA, the CDR3 is TGTGCCAGCGGGAGCGGCTCGTACAATGAGCAGTTCTTC. J is TRBJ2-1 and V is TRBV7-9, with D tentatively TRBD2 (5 bases). This CDR3 is built from 13 residues. Trimming took 8 bases from V and 4 from J, leaving 12 bases between them. Per germline, CDR1 SEHNR and CDR2 FQNEAQ (reference sequence).

The V call is TRBV7-3, the J call TRBJ2-3; D might be TRBD1 (6 bases). The germline gives CDR1 SGHTA, CDR2 FQGTGA. The CDR3 is made up of 14 amino acids. The V end was cut by 4 bases, the J end by 4 bases, with 12 bases between. CDR3 in amino acids: CASSSQGAPDTQYF. DNA for the CDR3: TGTGCCAGCAGCTCACAGGGTGCGCCAGATACGCAGTATTTT.

The V call is TRBV29-1, the J call TRBJ2-1; TRBD2 agrees at 14 bases. CDR3 length: 16 residues. CDR1 and CDR2 (germline): SQVTM, ANQGSEA. Trimming took 2 bases from V and 9 from J; bases not matched to a gene: 9. CDR3 nucleotide sequence: TGCAGCGTTGAACGCCCGGGACTAGCGGGAGAGGGTGAGCAGTTCTTC. This sequence encodes CSVERPGLAGEGEQFF.

J is TRBJ2-3 and V is TRBV10-3, with D possibly TRBD2 on 7 matching bases. V lost 6 bases, J lost 4 bases, and 20 bases lay in between. This CDR3 contains 16 residues. Germline CDR1 is ENHRY and CDR2 is SYGVKD. CDR3 protein: CAISLSQVGGADTQYF. CDR3 bases: TGTGCCATCAGCCTGAGTCAAGTAGGGGGGGCAGATACGCAGTATTTT.

This clone came up a few times. The gene calls are TRBV7-9 and TRBJ1-2; tentative D call: TRBD1 (6 bases). V lost 5 bases to trimming and J lost 2 bases, with 9 bases between them. The CDR3 is 13 amino acids. CDR1 is SEHNR, CDR2 FQNEAQ, per germline (reference sequence). The CDR3 sequence: CASSHGQNYGYTF. In DNA, the CDR3 is TGTGCCAGCAGCCATGGACAGAACTATGGCTACACCTTC. Variable domain in full (rest from reference TRBV7-9 and TRBJ1-2): DTGVSQNPRHKITKRGQNVTFRCDPISEHNRLYWYRQTLGQGPEFLTYFQNEAQLEKSRLLSDRFSAERPKGSFSTLEIQRTEQGDSAMYLCASSHGQNYGYTFGSGTRLTVV.

The V and J genes are TRBV7-9 and TRBJ2-7, with 10 bases identical to TRBD2. This CDR3 is 17 amino acids long. V lost 4 bases and J lost 2; bases outside the gene matches: 11. Germline CDR1 reads SEHNR; CDR2 reads FQNEAQ (reference sequence). Here the CDR3 reads CASSSSLAGWGTYEQYF. The DNA of the CDR3 is TGTGCCAGCAGCTCATCACTAGCGGGATGGGGCACCTACGAGCAGTACTTC.

The V gene is TRBV3-1 (or the pseudogene TRBV3-2), the J gene TRBJ2-3, with 11 bases aligning to TRBD2. V shed 7 bases and J 0 bases; nucleotides not matched to a gene: 6. Germline CDR1 and CDR2: LGHDT and YNNKEL (reference sequence). CDR3 length equals 16 residues. CDR3 sequence reads: CASTTGTSGSTDTQYF. The CDR3 coding sequence is TGTGCCAGCACAACCGGGACTAGCGGTAGCACAGATACGCAGTATTTT.

The V and J genes are TRBV27 and TRBJ2-3, with D uncertain. Germline CDR1 is MNHEY and CDR2 is SMNVEV (reference sequence). V lost 3 bases, J lost 2 bases, and 18 bases lay in between. The CDR3 loop spans 17 amino acids. DNA for the CDR3: TGTGCCAGCAGTTTTCGCGGAGCGAGAGTTGTCACAGATACGCAGTATTTT. Its translation is CASSFRGARVVTDTQYF.

This chain connects TRBV3-1 (or the pseudogene TRBV3-2) to TRBJ2-7; D gene ambiguous. This CDR3 contains 14 residues. V lost 6 bases, J lost 3 bases, and 15 bases lay in between. Germline V gene lookup returns CDR1 LGHDT and CDR2 YNNKEL (reference sequence). CDR3 bases: TGTGCCAGCAGACGCGGTGGAGTCGGCTACGAGCAGTACTTC. It specifies CASRRGGVGYEQYF.

V is TRBV28 and J is TRBJ2-7; TRBD2 matches 7 bases. J gave up 6 bases and V 2 bases, and 13 bases lay outside the gene matches. Germline V gene sequence: CDR1 MDHEN, CDR2 SYDVKM. CDR3 length: 16 amino acids. CDR3 sequence (DNA): TGTGCCAGCAGTTTACGCTTGACCGTGGGGGGGAGCGAGCAGTACTTC. Amino acid sequence: CASSLRLTVGGSEQYF. Based on the CDR3 plus reference TRBV28 and TRBJ2-7, the full variable domain is DVKVTQSSRYLVKRTGEKVFLECVQDMDHENMFWYRQDPGLGLRLIYFSYDVKMKEKGDIPEGYSVSREKKERFSLILESASTNQTSMYLCASSLRLTVGGSEQYFGPGTRLTVT.

This sequence joins TRBV30 and TRBJ2-7; D ambiguous. The CDR3 has 12 amino acids. The V gene's germline CDR1 is GTSNPN and CDR2 SVGIG (reference sequence). Trimming shortened V by 3 bases and J by 2 bases, and 8 bases separated the two germline ends. The chain's CDR3 is CAWRGQAYEQYF. CDR3 nucleotide sequence: TGTGCCTGGAGGGGCCAAGCCTACGAGCAGTACTTC.

V usage is TRBV28 and J usage is TRBJ1-1; D not certain. The CDR3 has 12 residues. Deletions cut 6 bases from V and 4 bases from J, with 9 bases between. Germline V gene lookup returns CDR1 MDHEN and CDR2 SYDVKM. The CDR3 DNA reads as TGTGCCAGCAGGGCAAGCGGCACTGAAGCTTTCTTT. Amino acids: CASRASGTEAFF.

V is TRBV27 and J is TRBJ1-1; possible D gene TRBD1, 5 bases. The CDR3 sequence is 16 residues long. V was clipped by 1 base and J by 5 bases, with 17 bases between them. Germline V lookup: CDR1 MNHEY, CDR2 SMNVEV (reference sequence). CDR3 bases: TGTGCCAGCAGTTTATTAAAGGCAGGGAGGAATACTGAAGCTTTCTTT. Its translation: CASSLLKAGRNTEAFF.

The CDR3 nucleotides read TGCGCCAGCAGCTTGGGGGCGTCTCGGGGAAACACTGAAGCTTTCTTT. As protein: CASSLGASRGNTEAFF. This rearrangement joins TRBV5-1 to TRBJ1-1, with D uncertain. CDR1 is SGHRS, CDR2 YFSETQ, per germline. V shed 0 bases and J shed 2 bases, with 14 bases lying between them. CDR3 length: 16 residues.

The chain joins TRBV6-5 to TRBJ2-2; tentative D call: TRBD1 (5 bases). Looked up from germline, CDR1 is MNHEY and CDR2 is SVGAGI. Deletions cut 7 bases from V and 8 bases from J, with 20 bases between. The CDR3 has 15 amino acids. The CDR3: CASNGAAAGRGELFF. In DNA, the CDR3 is TGTGCCAGCAATGGGGCGGCTGCCGGTAGGGGGGAGCTGTTTTTT.

The J gene is TRBJ2-1, the V gene TRBV4-2; maybe TRBD2 (6 bases). V gave up 0 bases and J gave up 7 bases, with 13 bases separating them. This CDR3 is 15 amino acids long. CDR1 and CDR2 (germline): LGHNA, YNFKEQ. Here the CDR3 reads CASSQEAGLWNEQFF. The CDR3 bases are TGTGCCAGCAGCCAAGAAGCAGGACTATGGAATGAGCAGTTCTTC.

The CDR3 is CASSTLTSSGTALYEQYF. CDR3 coding DNA: TGTGCCAGCTCAACCTTAACAAGTTCGGGGACAGCCCTCTACGAGCAGTACTTC. J is TRBJ2-7 and V is TRBV7-9, with 7 nucleotides matching TRBD1. The J segment lost 3 bases and the V segment lost 8 bases, leaving 22 bases of the junction unmatched. The CDR3 is 18 amino acids. CDR1 and CDR2 (germline): SEHNR, FQNEAQ (reference sequence).